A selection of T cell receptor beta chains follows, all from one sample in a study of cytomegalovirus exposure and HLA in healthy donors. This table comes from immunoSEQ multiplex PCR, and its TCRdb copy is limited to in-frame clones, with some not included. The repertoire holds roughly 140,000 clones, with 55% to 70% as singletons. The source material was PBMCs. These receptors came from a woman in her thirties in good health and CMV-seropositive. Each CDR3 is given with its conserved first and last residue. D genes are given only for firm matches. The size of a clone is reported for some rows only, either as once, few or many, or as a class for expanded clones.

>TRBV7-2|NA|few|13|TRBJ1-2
TGTGCCAGCAGCTTAATTTCAGGGGATGGCTACACCTTC
CASSLISGDGYTF
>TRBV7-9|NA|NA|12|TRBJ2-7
TGTTCCAGCAGCTTACCTCTCTACGAGCAGTACTTC
CSSSLPLYEQYF
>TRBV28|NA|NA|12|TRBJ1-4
TGTGCCAGCACGGGGGGTGGTGAAAAACTGTTTTTT
CASTGGGEKLFF
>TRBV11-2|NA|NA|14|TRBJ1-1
TGTGCCAGCAGCTTATCCCGGTCTAACACTGAAGCTTTCTTT
CASSLSRSNTEAFF
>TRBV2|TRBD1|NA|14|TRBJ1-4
TGTGCCAGCAGGGAAGGCAGGGGGAATGAAAAACTGTTTTTT
CASREGRGNEKLFF
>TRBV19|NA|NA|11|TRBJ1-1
TGTGCCAGTAGGTCCCGGGGGGAGGCTTTCTTT
CASRSRGEAFF
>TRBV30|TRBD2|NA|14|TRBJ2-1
TGTGCCTGGATCGGCGAGACTAGCTCGGGTGAGCAGTTCTTC
CAWIGETSSGEQFF
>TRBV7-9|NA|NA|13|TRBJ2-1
TGTGCCAGCAGTCCAGTCGGAGGAGGCGAGCAGTTCTTC
CASSPVGGGEQFF
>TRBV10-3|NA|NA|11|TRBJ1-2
TGTGCCATCGGGGGGGGCTATGGCTACACCTTC
CAIGGGYGYTF
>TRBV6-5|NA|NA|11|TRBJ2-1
TGTGCCAGCAGTTTCGGGATTGAGCAGTTCTTC
CASSFGIEQFF
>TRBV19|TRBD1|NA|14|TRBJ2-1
TGTGCCAGTAGTAGCGGGACAGGGTACAATGAGCAGTTCTTC
CASSSGTGYNEQFF
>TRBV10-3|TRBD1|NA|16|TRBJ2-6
TGTGCCACCTTAACGGGGACAGGGTCAGGGGCCAACGTCCTGACTTTC
CATLTGTGSGANVLTF
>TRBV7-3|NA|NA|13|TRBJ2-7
TGTGCCAGCAGCCCCACCCGACAGGACGAGCAGTACTTC
CASSPTRQDEQYF
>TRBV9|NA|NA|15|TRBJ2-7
TGTGCCAGCAGCGTAGGTGGGGGGTTTGTCGCCGAGCAGTACTTC
CASSVGGGFVAEQYF
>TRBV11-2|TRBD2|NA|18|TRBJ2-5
TGTGCCAGCAGCTCAACCGGACTAGCGGGCGGGCTGCAAGAGACCCAGTACTTC
CASSSTGLAGGLQETQYF
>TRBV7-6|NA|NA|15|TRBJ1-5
TGTGCCAGCAGCTCTAATCCTCAGGGTAATCAGCCCCAGCATTTT
CASSSNPQGNQPQHF
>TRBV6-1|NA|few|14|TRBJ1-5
TGTGCCAGCAGTGACAGGGGAAGGGGTCAGCCCCAGCATTTT
CASSDRGRGQPQHF
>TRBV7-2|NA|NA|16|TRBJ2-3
TGTGCCAGCAGCTCGCAACAGGGTCACCGCACAGATACGCAGTATTTT
CASSSQQGHRTDTQYF
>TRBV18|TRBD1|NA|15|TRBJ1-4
TGTGCCAGCTCCCACAGGGGGCTGCCGGAGGAAAAACTGTTTTTT
CASSHRGLPEEKLFF
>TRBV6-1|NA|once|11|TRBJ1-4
TGTGCCAGCAGGTTAAATGAAAAACTGTTTTTT
CASRLNEKLFF
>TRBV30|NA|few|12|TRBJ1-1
TGTGCCTGGAGTGGTACGGGGGCTGAAGCTTTCTTT
CAWSGTGAEAFF
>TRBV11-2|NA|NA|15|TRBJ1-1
TGTGCCAGCAGCTTAGAGCCGGGGATGAACACTGAAGCTTTCTTT
CASSLEPGMNTEAFF
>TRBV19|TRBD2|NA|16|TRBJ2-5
TGTGCCAGTAGTACCTTACTAGCGGGGGGGCTTGAGACCCAGTACTTC
CASSTLLAGGLETQYF
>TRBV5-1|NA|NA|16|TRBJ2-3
TGCGCCAGCAGCTTGGGACTCGCAAGTGGGGAGAATACGCAGTATTTT
CASSLGLASGENTQYF
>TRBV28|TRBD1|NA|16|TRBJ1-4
TGTGCCAGCAGTACTCGCAGACAGGGGAGGAACGAAAAACTGTTTTTT
CASSTRRQGRNEKLFF
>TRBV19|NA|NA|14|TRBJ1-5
TGTGCCAGTAGTGTGGACCGCGGGGATCAGCCCCAGCATTTT
CASSVDRGDQPQHF
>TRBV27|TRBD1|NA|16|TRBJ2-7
TGTGCCAGCAGGGTTTTACCGGGACAGGGGAGGTACGAGCAGTACTTC
CASRVLPGQGRYEQYF
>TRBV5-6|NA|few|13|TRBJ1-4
TGTGCCAGCAGCTTGCGTGCGGCCGAAAAACTGTTTTTT
CASSLRAAEKLFF
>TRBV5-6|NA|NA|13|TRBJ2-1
TGTGCCAGCAGCTTGGCCAACGGACTGGAGCAGTTCTTC
CASSLANGLEQFF
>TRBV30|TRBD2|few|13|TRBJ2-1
TGTGCCGGGAGTGTGGGAAGCGGGAGGATTCAGTTCTTC
CAGSVGSGRIQFF
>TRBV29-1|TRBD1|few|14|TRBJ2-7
TGCAGCGTTGGTGGGGCAGGGGGCCTTTACGAGCAGTACTTC
CSVGGAGGLYEQYF
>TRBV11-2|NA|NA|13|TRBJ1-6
TGTGCCAGCAGCGATACAGGGTGGGCACCCCTCCACTTT
CASSDTGWAPLHF
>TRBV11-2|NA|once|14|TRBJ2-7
TGTGCCAGCAGCCAGGACAGATATTCCTACGAGCAGTACTTC
CASSQDRYSYEQYF
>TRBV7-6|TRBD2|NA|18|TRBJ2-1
TGTGCCAGCAGCTGGGGGACTAGCGGCTTAAGCTCCTACAATGAGCAGTTCTTC
CASSWGTSGLSSYNEQFF
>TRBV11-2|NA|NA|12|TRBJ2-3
TGTGCCAGCAGCCAAAACACAGATACGCAGTATTTT
CASSQNTDTQYF
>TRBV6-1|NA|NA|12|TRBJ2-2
TGTGCCAGCCGACCGGGAGCCGGGGAGCTGTTTTTT
CASRPGAGELFF
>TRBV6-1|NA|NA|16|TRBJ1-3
TGTGCCAGCAGTGAAGCTGCGGGGCGACCTACGAACACCATATATTTT
CASSEAAGRPTNTIYF
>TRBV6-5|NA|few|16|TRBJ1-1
TGTGCCAGCAGTTACTCTCGGGGAAGGCTGAACACTGAAGCTTTCTTT
CASSYSRGRLNTEAFF
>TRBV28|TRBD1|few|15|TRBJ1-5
TGTGCCAGCAGTTCTTCAGGGGGGAACAATCAGCCCCAGCATTTT
CASSSSGGNNQPQHF
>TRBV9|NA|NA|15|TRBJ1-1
TGTGCCAGCAGCACCCGCGGGGGGGGTTGGACTGAAGCTTTCTTT
CASSTRGGGWTEAFF
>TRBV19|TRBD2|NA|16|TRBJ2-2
TGTGCCAGTAGTATAGTGGCGGGAGGGCCTTCCGGGGAGCTGTTTTTT
CASSIVAGGPSGELFF
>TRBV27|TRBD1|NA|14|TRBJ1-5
TGTGCCAGCATGTCTCTTCAGGGGGCCCAGCCCCAGCATTTT
CASMSLQGAQPQHF
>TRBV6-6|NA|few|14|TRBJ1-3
TGTGCCAGCAGAACAGGATACTCTGGAAACACCATATATTTT
CASRTGYSGNTIYF
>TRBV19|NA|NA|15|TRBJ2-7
TGTGCCAGTAGTATCCCCCTGGGCAGCACCTACGAGCAGTACTTC
CASSIPLGSTYEQYF
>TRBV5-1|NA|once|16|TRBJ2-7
TGCGCCAGCAGCTTGGCCTCTCGTGGGCGTTCCTACGAGCAGTACTTC
CASSLASRGRSYEQYF
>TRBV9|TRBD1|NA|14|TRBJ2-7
TGTGCCAGCAGCGTAGGGGCAGGGGGCGGTGAGATGTACTTC
CASSVGAGGGEMYF
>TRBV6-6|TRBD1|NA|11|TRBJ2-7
TGTGCAAGTAGACAGGGCTACGAGCAGTACTTC
CASRQGYEQYF